This TCR beta chain derives from a study of T-cell reconstitution after alpha-beta-depleted transplantation in children. Study results and caveats: Alpha-beta T cells about two months after transplant reportedly derived from several hundred expanded graft clones.

The sample holds many counts of this clonotype. The antigen is undetermined. Unique molecular identifiers were used to barcode this TCRbeta library. MiXCR, applied by TCRdb to the PCR reads, yields one record per CDR3 protein. Of some 120,000 distinct CDR3 sequences listed, about a tenth are singletons. After removal of 4 bases from V and 0 bases from J, the junction contained 3 bases not matched to a gene. The CDR3 loop spans 14 amino acids. Per germline, CDR1 SEHNR and CDR2 FQNEAQ (reference sequence). Source: PBMCs, mostly from graft donor cells, taken 180 days after TCRalphabeta/CD19-depleted stem cell transplant. The receptor's source is a girl in the first two years of life who had a stem cell transplant for combined immunodeficiency, so the T cells may come from the graft donor. The V gene is TRBV7-9, the J gene TRBJ2-7; TRBD1 agrees at 7 bases. The CDR3 bases are TGTGCCAGCAGCTCCACAGGGGCCTCCTACGAGCAGTACTTC. Translated: CASSSTGASYEQYF.